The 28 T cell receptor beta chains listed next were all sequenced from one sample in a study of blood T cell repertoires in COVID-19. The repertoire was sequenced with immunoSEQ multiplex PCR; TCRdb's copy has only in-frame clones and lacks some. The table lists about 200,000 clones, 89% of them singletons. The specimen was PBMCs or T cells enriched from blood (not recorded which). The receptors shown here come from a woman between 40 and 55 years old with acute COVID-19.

The CDR3 loop is CASSQGDTQSYNEQFF. For the CDR3, the DNA is TGCGCCAGCAGCCAAGGGGACACCCAATCCTACAATGAGCAGTTCTTC. This chain joins TRBV4-3 and TRBJ2-1, with a possible D match to TRBD1 (6 bases). Germline CDR1 LGHNA, CDR2 YSLEER. The CDR3 has 16 amino acids. V lost 1 base, J lost 1 base, and 11 bases lay in between.

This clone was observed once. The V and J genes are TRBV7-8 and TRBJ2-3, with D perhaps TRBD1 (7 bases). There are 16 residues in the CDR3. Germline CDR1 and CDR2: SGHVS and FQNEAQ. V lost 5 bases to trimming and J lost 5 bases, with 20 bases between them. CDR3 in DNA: TGTGCCAGCAGCGGGGACTTCGACAGGGTGGGAGATACGCAGTATTTT. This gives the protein CASSGDFDRVGDTQYF.

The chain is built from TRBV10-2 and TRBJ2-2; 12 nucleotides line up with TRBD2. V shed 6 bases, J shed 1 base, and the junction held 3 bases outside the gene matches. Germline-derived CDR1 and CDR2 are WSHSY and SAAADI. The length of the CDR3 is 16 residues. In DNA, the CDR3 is TGCGCCAGCAGGACTAGCGGGGGCCTGAACACCGGGGAGCTGTTTTTT. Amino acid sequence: CASRTSGGLNTGELFF.

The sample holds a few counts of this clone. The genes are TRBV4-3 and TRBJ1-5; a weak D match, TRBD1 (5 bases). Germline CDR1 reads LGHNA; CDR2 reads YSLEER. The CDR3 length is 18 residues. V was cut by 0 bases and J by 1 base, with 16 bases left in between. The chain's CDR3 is CASSQDLGGGGSNQPQHF. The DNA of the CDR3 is TGCGCCAGCAGCCAAGATTTAGGCGGGGGAGGGAGCAATCAGCCCCAGCATTTT.

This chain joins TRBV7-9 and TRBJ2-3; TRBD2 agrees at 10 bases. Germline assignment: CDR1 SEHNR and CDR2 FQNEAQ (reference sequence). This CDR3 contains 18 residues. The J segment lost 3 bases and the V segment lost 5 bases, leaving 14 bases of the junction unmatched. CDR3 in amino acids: CASSPGLAGGFFTDTQYF. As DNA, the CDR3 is TGTGCCAGCAGCCCAGGTTTAGCGGGAGGATTTTTTACAGATACGCAGTATTTT.

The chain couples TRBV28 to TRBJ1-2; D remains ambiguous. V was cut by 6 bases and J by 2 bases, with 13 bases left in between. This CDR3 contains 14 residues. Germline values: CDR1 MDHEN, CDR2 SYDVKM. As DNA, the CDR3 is TGTGCCAGCAGCCCCGTACAGCTAAACTATGGCTACACCTTC. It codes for CASSPVQLNYGYTF.

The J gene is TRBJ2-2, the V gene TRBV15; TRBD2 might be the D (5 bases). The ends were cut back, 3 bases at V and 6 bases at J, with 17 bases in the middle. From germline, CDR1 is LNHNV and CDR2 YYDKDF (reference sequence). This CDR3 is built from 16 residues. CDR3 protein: CATSRYPDSAPGELFF. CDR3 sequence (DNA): TGTGCCACCAGCAGGTATCCGGACTCAGCCCCCGGGGAGCTGTTTTTT.

The CDR3 reads CASSRAFSGPTDTQYF. The CDR3 DNA reads as TGCGCCAGCAGCCGCGCATTTAGCGGGCCCACAGATACGCAGTATTTT. The chain uses TRBV4-3 and TRBJ2-3; 7 nucleotides agree with TRBD2. In germline, CDR1 is LGHNA, CDR2 YSLEER. Trimming cost V 4 bases and J 2 bases; bases outside gene matches: 9. The CDR3 is made up of 16 amino acids.

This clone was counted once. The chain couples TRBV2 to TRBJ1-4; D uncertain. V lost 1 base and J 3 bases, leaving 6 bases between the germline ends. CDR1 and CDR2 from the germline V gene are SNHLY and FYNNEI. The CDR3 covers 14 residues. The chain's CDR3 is CASSEDVSNEKLFF. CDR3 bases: TGTGCCAGCAGTGAAGATGTCTCTAATGAAAAACTGTTTTTT.

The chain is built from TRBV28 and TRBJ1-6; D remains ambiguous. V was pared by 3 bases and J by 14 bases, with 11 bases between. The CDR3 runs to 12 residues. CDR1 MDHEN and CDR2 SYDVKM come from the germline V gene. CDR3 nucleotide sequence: TGTGCCAGCAGTTTTGCGGGTCGGGCCCTCCACTTT. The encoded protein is CASSFAGRALHF.

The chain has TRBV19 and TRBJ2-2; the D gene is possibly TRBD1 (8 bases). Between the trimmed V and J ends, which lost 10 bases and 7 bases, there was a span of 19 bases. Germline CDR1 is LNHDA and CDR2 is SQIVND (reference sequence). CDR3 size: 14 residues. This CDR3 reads CATPGQGGGGELFF. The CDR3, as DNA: TGTGCCACGCCTGGACAGGGAGGGGGCGGGGAGCTGTTTTTT.

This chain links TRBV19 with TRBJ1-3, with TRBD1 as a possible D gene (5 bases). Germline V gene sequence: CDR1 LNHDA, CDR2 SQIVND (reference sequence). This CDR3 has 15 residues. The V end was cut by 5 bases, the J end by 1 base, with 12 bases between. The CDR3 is CASSFTGSSGNTIYF. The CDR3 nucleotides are TGTGCCAGTAGTTTTACAGGTTCGTCTGGAAACACCATATATTTT.

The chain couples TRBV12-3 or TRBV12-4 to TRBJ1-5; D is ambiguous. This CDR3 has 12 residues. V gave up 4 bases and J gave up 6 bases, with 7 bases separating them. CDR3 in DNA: TGTGCCAGCAGTTCCGGGAGTCAGCCCCAGCATTTT. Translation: CASSSGSQPQHF.

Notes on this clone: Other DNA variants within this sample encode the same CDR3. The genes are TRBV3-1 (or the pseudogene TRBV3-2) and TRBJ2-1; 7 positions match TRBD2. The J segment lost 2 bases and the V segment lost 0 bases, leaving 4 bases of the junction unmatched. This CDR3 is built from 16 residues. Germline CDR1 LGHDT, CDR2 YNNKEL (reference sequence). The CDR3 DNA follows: TGTGCCAGCAGCCAAGATTGGGGGGGTACCTACAATGAGCAGTTCTTC. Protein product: CASSQDWGGTYNEQFF.

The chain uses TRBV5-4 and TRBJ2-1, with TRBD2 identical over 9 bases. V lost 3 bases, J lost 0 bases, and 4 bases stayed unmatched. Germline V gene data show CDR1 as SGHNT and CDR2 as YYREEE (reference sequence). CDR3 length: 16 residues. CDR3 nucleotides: TGTGCCAGCAGCTCGCGGGGGGGCAGCTCCTACAATGAGCAGTTCTTC. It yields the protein CASSSRGGSSYNEQFF.

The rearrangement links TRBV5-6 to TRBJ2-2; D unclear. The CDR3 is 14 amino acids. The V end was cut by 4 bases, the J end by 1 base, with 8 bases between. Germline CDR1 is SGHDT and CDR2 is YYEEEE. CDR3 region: CASSLRLNTGELFF. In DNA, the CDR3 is TGTGCCAGCAGCCTCAGACTGAACACCGGGGAGCTGTTTTTT.

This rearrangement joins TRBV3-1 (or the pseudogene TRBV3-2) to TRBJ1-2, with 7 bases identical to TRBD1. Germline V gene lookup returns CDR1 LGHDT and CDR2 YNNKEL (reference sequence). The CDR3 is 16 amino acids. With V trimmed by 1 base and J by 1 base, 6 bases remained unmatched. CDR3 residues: CASSQVRQGGNYGYTF. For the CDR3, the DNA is TGTGCCAGCAGCCAAGTTCGACAGGGAGGTAACTATGGCTACACCTTC.

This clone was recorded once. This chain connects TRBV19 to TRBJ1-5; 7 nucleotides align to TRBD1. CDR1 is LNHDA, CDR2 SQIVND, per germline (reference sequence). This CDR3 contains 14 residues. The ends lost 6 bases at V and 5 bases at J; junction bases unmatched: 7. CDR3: CASSPTGYYQPQHF. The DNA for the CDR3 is TGTGCCAGTAGCCCGACAGGGTATTATCAGCCCCAGCATTTT.

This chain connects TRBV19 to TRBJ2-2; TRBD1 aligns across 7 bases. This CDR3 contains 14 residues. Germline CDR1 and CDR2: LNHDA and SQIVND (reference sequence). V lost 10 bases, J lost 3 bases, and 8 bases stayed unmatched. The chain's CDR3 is CATTDREYTGELFF. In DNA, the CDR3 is TGTGCCACCACTGACAGGGAATACACCGGGGAGCTGTTTTTT.

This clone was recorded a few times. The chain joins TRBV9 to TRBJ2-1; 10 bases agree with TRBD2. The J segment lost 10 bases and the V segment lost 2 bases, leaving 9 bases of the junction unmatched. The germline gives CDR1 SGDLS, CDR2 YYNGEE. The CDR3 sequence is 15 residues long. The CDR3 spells CASSVGTSEGYEQFF. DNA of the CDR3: TGTGCCAGCAGCGTGGGGACTAGCGAAGGCTACGAGCAGTTCTTC.

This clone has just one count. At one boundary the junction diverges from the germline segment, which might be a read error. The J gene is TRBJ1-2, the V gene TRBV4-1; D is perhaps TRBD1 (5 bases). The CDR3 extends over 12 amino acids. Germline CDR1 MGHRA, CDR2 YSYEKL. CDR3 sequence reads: CASSQDGGIEGF. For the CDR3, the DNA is TGCGCCAGCAGCCAAGATGGGGGGATCGAGGGATTC.

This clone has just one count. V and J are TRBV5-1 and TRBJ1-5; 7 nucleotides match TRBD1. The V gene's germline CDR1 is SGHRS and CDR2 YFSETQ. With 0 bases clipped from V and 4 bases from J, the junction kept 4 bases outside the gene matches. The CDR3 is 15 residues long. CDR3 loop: CASSLEGQQNQPQHF. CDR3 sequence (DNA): TGCGCCAGCAGCTTGGAGGGACAGCAAAATCAGCCCCAGCATTTT. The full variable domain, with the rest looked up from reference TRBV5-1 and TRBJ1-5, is KAGVTQTPRYLIKTRGQQVTLSCSPISGHRSVSWYQQTPGQGLQFLFEYFSETQRNKGNFPGRFSGRQFSNSRSEMNVSTLELGDSALYLCASSLEGQQNQPQHFGDGTRLSIL.

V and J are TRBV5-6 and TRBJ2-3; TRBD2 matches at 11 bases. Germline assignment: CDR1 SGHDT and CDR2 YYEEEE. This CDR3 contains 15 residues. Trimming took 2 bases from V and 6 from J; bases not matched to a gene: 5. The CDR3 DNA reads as TGTGCCAGCAGCTTTCTAGCGGGGGGCGGGGATACGCAGTATTTT. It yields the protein CASSFLAGGGDTQYF.

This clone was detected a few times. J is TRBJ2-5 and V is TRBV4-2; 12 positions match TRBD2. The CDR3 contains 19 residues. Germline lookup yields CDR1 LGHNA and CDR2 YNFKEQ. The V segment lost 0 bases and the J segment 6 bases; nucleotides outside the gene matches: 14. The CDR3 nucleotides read TGTGCCAGCAGCCAAGATCCAAGGGCTAGCGGGAGGGCCGGGAAGACCCAGTACTTC. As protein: CASSQDPRASGRAGKTQYF.

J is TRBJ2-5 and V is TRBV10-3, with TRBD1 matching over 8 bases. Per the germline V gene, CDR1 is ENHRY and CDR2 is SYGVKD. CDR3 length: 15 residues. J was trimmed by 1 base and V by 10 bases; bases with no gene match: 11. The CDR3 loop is CATDPGTGFQETQYF. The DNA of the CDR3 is TGTGCCACCGACCCCGGGACAGGTTTCCAAGAGACCCAGTACTTC.

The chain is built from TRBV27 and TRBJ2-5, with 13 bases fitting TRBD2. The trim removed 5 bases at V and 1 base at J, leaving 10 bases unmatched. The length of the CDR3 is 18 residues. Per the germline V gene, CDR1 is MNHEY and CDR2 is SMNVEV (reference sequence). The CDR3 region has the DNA TGTGCCAGCAGTCCAGGACTAGCGGGAGCCTTCTTCCAAGAGACCCAGTACTTC. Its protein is CASSPGLAGAFFQETQYF.

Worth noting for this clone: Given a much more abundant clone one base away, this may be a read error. CDR3 protein: CASSGGAYNEQFF. As DNA, the CDR3 is TGTGCCAGCAGCGGGGGGGCCTACAATGAGCAGTTCTTC. The rearrangement uses TRBV5-6 and TRBJ2-1, with 7 positions matching TRBD2. The CDR3 is 13 amino acids. Germline CDR1 reads SGHDT; CDR2 reads YYEEEE. V shed 4 bases and J 2 bases; nucleotides not matched to a gene: 0.

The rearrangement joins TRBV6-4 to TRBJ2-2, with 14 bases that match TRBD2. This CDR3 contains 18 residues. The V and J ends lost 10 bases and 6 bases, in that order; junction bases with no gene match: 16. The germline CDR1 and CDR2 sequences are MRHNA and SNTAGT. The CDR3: CANIFCPGLAGESGELFF. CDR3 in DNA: TGTGCCAACATATTTTGCCCGGGACTAGCGGGAGAATCCGGGGAGCTGTTTTTT.